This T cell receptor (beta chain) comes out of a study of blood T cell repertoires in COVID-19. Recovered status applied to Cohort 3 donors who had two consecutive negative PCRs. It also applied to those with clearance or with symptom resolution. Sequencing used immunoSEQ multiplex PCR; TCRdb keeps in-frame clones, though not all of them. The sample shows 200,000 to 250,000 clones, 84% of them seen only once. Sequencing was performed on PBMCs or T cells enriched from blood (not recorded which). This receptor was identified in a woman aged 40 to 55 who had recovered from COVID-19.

CDR3 amino acids: CASSPSSPGGQGPQPQHF. As DNA, the CDR3 is TGTGCCAGCTCACCATCCTCCCCCGGAGGGCAGGGTCCTCAGCCCCAGCATTTT. The chain has TRBV18 and TRBJ1-5, with D possibly TRBD1 on 5 matching bases. V lost 2 bases, J lost 6 bases, and 23 bases lay in between. This CDR3 has 18 residues. Germline CDR1 and CDR2: KGHSH and LQKENI. The variable domain in full, completed from reference TRBV18 and TRBJ1-5, reads NAGVMQNPRHLVRRRGQEARLRCSPMKGHSHVYWYRQLPEEGLKFMVYLQKENIIDESGMPKERFSAEFPKEGPSILRIQQVVRGDSAAYFCASSPSSPGGQGPQPQHFGDGTRLSIL.